This T cell receptor beta chain was identified during a study of CD8+CD57+ T cells in acquired aplastic anemia. On the study more broadly: Mean yield of DNA from sorted CD4+ and CD8+ cells was about 3.2 ug. The study's findings and limits: No significant patient-versus-control difference appeared in CD8+ Simpson's diversity. Comparison of patients with controls identified nearly 30 shared CD8+ CDR3 sequences.

Genomic DNA was employed as the template in profiling TCR beta VDJ and CDR3. TCRdb ran MiXCR on the reads and lists one entry per CDR3 protein. The sample includes some 130,000 distinct CDR3 sequences, less than 45% of them seen just once. This clonotype was detected only once. The antigen is not known. CDR1 is SGHTA, CDR2 FQGNSA, per germline. The length of the CDR3 is 12 residues. Trimming removed 0 bases at V and 8 bases at J, with 7 bases between. The rearrangement joins TRBV7-2 to TRBJ1-1, with TRBD1 as a possible D gene (5 bases). Sequences were obtained from sorted CD4+, CD8+, or CD8+CD57+ T cells (not recorded which) from PBMCs. The clonotype was recovered from a human donor in good health, serving as a control. The CDR3 nucleotides read TGTGCCAGCAGCTTAGCGGCAGGGGAAGCTTTCTTT. It is translated as CASSLAAGEAFF.